The present entry profiles one T cell receptor beta chain with its context. No antigen is known for it. The data belong to a study of T cell responses to AZD1222 COVID-19 vaccine. Overall study results and limits: No day 14 peak samples; only post-peak repertoires were characterized.

This CDR3 spans 14 amino acids. V lost 0 bases, J lost 8 bases, and 9 bases lay in between. CDR1 is SGHRS, CDR2 YFSETQ, per germline. Using immunoSEQ multiplex PCR, the repertoire was profiled, and TCRdb retains in-frame clones only, with some absent. In the table there are roughly 200,000 clones, about 93% of which are singletons. The clonotype was recovered from an adult who received the MenACWY meningococcal vaccine as a control. The V call is TRBV5-1, the J call TRBJ1-6; D unclear. The sample consisted of peripheral blood, taken 28 days after the second dose of the MenACWY control vaccine. The CDR3 DNA reads TGCGCCAGCAGCTTGGATCTAAATGATTCACCCCTCCACTTT. Translation: CASSLDLNDSPLHF.